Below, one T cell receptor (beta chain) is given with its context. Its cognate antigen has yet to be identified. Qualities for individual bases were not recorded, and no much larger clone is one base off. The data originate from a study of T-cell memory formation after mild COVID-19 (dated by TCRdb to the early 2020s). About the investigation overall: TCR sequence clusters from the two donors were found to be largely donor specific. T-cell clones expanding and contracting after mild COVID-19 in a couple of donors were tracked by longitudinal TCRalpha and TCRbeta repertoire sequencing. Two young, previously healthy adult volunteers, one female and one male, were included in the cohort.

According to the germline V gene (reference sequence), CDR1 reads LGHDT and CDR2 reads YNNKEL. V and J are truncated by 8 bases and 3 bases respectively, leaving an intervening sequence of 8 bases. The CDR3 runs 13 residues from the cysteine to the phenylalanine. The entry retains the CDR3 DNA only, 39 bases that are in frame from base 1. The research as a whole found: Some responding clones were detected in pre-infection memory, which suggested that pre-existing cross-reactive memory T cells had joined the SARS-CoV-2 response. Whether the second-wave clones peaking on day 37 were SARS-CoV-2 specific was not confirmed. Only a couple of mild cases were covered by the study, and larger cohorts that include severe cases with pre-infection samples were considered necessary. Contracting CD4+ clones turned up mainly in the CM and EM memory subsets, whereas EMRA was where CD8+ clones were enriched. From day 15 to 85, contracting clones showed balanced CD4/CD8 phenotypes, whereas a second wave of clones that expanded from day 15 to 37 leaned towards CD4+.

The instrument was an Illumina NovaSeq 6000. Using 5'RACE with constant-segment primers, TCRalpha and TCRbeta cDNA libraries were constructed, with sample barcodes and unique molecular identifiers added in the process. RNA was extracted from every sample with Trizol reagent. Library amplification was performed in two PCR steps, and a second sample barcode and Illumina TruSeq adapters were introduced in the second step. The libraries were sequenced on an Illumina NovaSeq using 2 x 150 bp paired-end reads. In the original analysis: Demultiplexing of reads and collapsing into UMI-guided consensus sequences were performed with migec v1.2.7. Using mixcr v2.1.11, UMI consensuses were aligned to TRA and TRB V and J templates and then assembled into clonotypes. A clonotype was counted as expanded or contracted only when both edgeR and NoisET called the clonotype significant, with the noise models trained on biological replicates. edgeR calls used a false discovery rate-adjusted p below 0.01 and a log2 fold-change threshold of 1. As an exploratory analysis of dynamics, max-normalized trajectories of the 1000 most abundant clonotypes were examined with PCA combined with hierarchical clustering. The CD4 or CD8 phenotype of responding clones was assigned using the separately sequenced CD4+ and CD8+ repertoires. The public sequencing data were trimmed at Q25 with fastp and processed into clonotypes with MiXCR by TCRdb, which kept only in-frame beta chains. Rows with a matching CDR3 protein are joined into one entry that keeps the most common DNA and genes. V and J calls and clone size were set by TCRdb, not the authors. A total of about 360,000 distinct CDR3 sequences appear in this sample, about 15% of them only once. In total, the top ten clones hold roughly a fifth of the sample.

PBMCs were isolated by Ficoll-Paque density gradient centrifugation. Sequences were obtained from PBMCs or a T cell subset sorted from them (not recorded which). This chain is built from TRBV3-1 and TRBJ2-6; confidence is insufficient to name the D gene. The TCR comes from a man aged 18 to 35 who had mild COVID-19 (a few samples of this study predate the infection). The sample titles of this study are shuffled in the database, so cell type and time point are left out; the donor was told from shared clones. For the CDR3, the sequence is CASGANGANVLTF. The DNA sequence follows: TGTGCCAGCGGCGCCAATGGGGCCAACGTCCTGACTTTC.